This T cell receptor beta chain was captured by sequencing in a study of early T cells in non-severe SARS-CoV-2 infection. In its sample, this clonotype was seen many times. Attachment of unique molecular identifiers was made to individual cDNA molecules. TCRdb reanalysed the 5' RACE reads using MiXCR and keeps one entry per CDR3 protein. The sample carries some 54,000 distinct CDR3 sequences, 8.5% to 10% recorded once. The clonotype was recovered from an adult who was a healthcare worker with PCR-confirmed SARS-CoV-2 infection or an uninfected control (not recorded which). Sequencing input: whole blood.

In DNA, the CDR3 is TGCAGTGCTAGGTCGGCTAGCGGGAGGGCATACAATGAGCAGTTCTTC. Translation gives CSARSASGRAYNEQFF. V gene TRBV20-1 combines with J gene TRBJ2-1; TRBD2 aligns across 12 bases. This CDR3 has 16 amino acids. The ends lost 3 bases at V and 4 bases at J; junction bases unmatched: 7. Germline CDR1 DFQATT, CDR2 SNEGSKA (reference sequence).